The rows below give T cell receptor beta chains drawn from one sample of a study of technical replicates of blood from a few donors. Using immunoSEQ multiplex PCR, the repertoire was profiled, and TCRdb retains in-frame clones only, with some absent. Of fewer than 90,000 clones listed, about 92% are singletons. Sequencing was done on a sample of T cells isolated from PBMCs. The source of these receptors is a human donor in good health. Each CDR3 is given without its conserved first and last residue. Fields, in order: V gene, J gene, CDR3 protein.

>TRBV4-1|TRBJ2-2
ASSLAGGRTGELF
>TRBV7-3|TRBJ2-1
ASSLGEVAGEGRKQF
>TRBV6-5|TRBJ1-4
ASSYGGQGYEKLF
>TRBV11-3|TRBJ2-5
ASSLEGSGTGEETQY
>TRBV6-5|TRBJ1-2
ASSLQGTYGYT
>TRBV5-6|TRBJ2-3
ASSGLAGTDTQY
>TRBV9|TRBJ2-1
ASSVGGLAGNEQF
>TRBV6-5|TRBJ2-5
ASSGSQETQY
>TRBV6-5|TRBJ2-7
ASSTYKEQY
>TRBV6-4|TRBJ2-7
ASSDGPYEQY
>TRBV6-6|TRBJ2-2
ATRGLTNTGELF
>TRBV2|TRBJ1-5
ASKEGQDYQPQH
>TRBV7-2|TRBJ2-1
ASLPGVGYNEQF
>TRBV7-2|TRBJ1-2
ASSLARGAGYT
>TRBV27|TRBJ1-2
ASSSTPTGGGYT
>TRBV27|TRBJ1-5
ASSSTPRDSLQH
>TRBV6-1|TRBJ2-7
ASSEPRQGSYEQY
>TRBV4-1|TRBJ2-7
ASSQEGVYEQY
>TRBV30|TRBJ2-2
AWSWNTGELF
>TRBV27|TRBJ2-7
ASSYRQGGSDEQY
>TRBV28|TRBJ2-1
AIGENRGGYFPSYNEQF
>TRBV6-5|TRBJ2-7
ASSYFGASGREQY
>TRBV9|TRBJ2-1
ASSATGTSVNEQF
>TRBV5-5|TRBJ2-1
ASSLALNNEQF
>TRBV7-9|TRBJ2-1
AGEEIYNEQF
>TRBV5-1|TRBJ2-3
ASSYQGAGTLTDTQY
>TRBV11-3|TRBJ2-2
ASGPGAGTGELF
>TRBV7-9|TRBJ1-3
ASSLVARRGRRGNTIY
>TRBV2|TRBJ1-1
ASSVTFKNTEAF